This T cell receptor beta chain was retrieved from a study of OX40 agonist ivuxolimab in advanced cancers. As for the study in general: Patient treatment consisted of intravenous ivuxolimab administration every 2 weeks at 0.01 to 10 mg/kg. Overall study findings and caveats: Some nonresponders additionally presented with little normalized T-cell clonal expansion. CD4+ and CD8+ blood T cells expanded clonally by week 6 at 0.1 to 3.0 mg/kg.

Blood got drawn at baseline, again on cycle 4 day 1, and then on cycle 7 day 1. Data came from immunoSEQ multiplex PCR; TCRdb stores just in-frame clones and leaves some out. Among about 150,000 clones, 90% to 95% were seen once, and the ten largest hold about 0.3%. Note on this clone: Its antigen is undetermined.

CDR1 and CDR2 (germline): SGHRS, YFSETQ. The CDR3 contains 16 residues. The V gene lost 0 bases and the J gene lost 3 bases, with 16 bases spanning the gap. The rearrangement uses TRBV5-1 and TRBJ2-7; tentative D call: TRBD2 (5 bases). This specimen was CD4+ or CD8+ T cells sorted from blood, taken in a trial of the OX40 agonist ivuxolimab. This receptor was identified in an adult with an advanced solid tumor such as melanoma, head and neck, liver or kidney cancer. The CDR3 region is CASSLVEGLGFYEQYF. In DNA, the CDR3 is TGCGCCAGCAGCTTGGTTGAGGGATTGGGTTTCTACGAGCAGTACTTC.